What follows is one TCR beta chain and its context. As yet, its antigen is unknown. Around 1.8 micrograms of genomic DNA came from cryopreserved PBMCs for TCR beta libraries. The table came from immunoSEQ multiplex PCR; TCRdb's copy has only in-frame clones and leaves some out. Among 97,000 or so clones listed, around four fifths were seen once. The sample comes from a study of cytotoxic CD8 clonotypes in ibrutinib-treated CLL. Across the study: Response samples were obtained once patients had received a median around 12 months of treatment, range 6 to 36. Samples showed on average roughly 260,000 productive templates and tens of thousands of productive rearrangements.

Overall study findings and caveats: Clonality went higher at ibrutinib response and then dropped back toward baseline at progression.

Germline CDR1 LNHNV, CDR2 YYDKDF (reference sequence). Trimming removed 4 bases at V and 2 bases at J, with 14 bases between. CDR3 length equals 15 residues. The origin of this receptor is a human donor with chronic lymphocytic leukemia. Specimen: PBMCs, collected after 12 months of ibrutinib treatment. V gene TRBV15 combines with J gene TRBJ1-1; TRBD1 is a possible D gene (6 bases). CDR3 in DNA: TGTGCCACCAGCATGAACAGGGTAAAAAACACTGAAGCTTTCTTT. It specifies CATSMNRVKNTEAFF.